Shown below are 23 T cell receptor beta chains from a single sample sequenced in a study of CD8+ T cells in alopecia areata. Investigators isolated RNA and reverse transcribed it into cDNA to act as the sequencing template. Sequenced by immunoSEQ multiplex PCR; TCRdb stores in-frame clones only, minus some. The sample holds about 200,000 clones, roughly 66% seen once. Regarding treatment: oral pan-JAK inhibitor, 5-10 mg twice daily. Specimen: CD4+ T cells sorted from blood, collected at week 24, from a patient treated with tofacitinib. The receptors here all came from a human donor with alopecia areata.

This clone was seen a handful of times. This CDR3 is CASSQDSAGGHYNEQFF. The CDR3 nucleotides read TGCGCCAGCAGCCAAGATTCCGCGGGGGGGCACTACAATGAGCAGTTCTTC. The chain couples TRBV4-3 to TRBJ2-1; 9 nucleotides line up with TRBD2. Germline lookup yields CDR1 LGHNA and CDR2 YSLEER. V was pared by 0 bases and J by 3 bases, with 6 bases of the junction left unmatched. This CDR3 region has 17 residues.

Note on this clone: This same CDR3 is encoded by further DNA sequences in the sample. This rearrangement joins TRBV29-1 to TRBJ2-3; 10 bases align to TRBD2. V dropped 4 bases and J dropped 2; count of bases not matched to a gene: 6. Germline values: CDR1 SQVTM, CDR2 ANQGSEA. The CDR3 sequence is 15 residues long. In DNA, the CDR3 is TGCAGCGTTGTTGGTAGCGGGGGGTCCACAGATACGCAGTATTTT. It yields the protein CSVVGSGGSTDTQYF.

This clone was found many times. The chain joins TRBV19 to TRBJ2-6, with D unresolved. The CDR3 loop spans 16 amino acids. Germline assignment: CDR1 LNHDA and CDR2 SQIVND (reference sequence). V was trimmed by 2 bases and J by 4 bases, leaving 12 bases between them. CDR3 DNA sequence: TGTGCCAGTAGTATATGGGTTTCATCGGGGGCCAACGTCCTGACTTTC. Translating it yields CASSIWVSSGANVLTF.

The chain couples TRBV29-1 to TRBJ1-1; D perhaps matches TRBD1 (6 bases). V gave up 4 bases and J gave up 11 bases, with 17 bases separating them. The length of the CDR3 is 12 residues. Germline loops: CDR1 SQVTM, CDR2 ANQGSEA. CDR3 nucleotides: TGCAGCGTTGCAGATGCAGGGGATGGGGCTTTCTTT. Its translation is CSVADAGDGAFF.

V is TRBV6-4 and J is TRBJ2-2; D is undetermined. Germline-derived CDR1 and CDR2 are MRHNA and SNTAGT. V lost 0 bases and J lost 9, with 14 bases in between. The CDR3 is made up of 15 amino acids. The CDR3, as DNA: TGTGCCAGCAGTGACTCGAGTCGGACCCGCCGGGAGCTGTTTTTT. Protein product: CASSDSSRTRRELFF.

This clone appeared a single time. CDR3 nucleotide sequence: TGCGCCAGCAGCGTACCACAGGGGACAGATACGCAGTATTTT. Translation: CASSVPQGTDTQYF. The rearrangement joins TRBV5-1 to TRBJ2-3; 7 bases agree with TRBD1. The CDR3 covers 14 residues. Germline assignment: CDR1 SGHRS and CDR2 YFSETQ. Trimming removed 4 bases from V and 3 bases from J; junction bases left unmatched: 5.

This clone has just a few counts. The V gene is TRBV11-2, the J gene TRBJ1-5, with TRBD1 identical over 7 bases. V was clipped by 1 base and J by 6 bases; unmatched bases: 6. The CDR3 spans 15 residues. The germline V gene encodes CDR1 SGHAT and CDR2 FQNNGV. CDR3 protein: CASSLAGGGGQPQHF. CDR3 nucleotide sequence: TGTGCCAGCAGCTTAGCGGGAGGGGGCGGTCAGCCCCAGCATTTT.

J is TRBJ1-2 and V is TRBV29-1; weak D call: TRBD1 (6 bases). The CDR3 loop spans 14 amino acids. Germline loops: CDR1 SQVTM, CDR2 ANQGSEA. V gave up 1 base and J gave up 7 bases, with 16 bases separating them. CDR3 amino acids: CSVEAKGGQLGYTF. The CDR3 DNA is TGCAGCGTTGAAGCGAAAGGCGGACAGCTTGGCTACACCTTC.

V is TRBV4-3 and J is TRBJ1-1; 8 nucleotides line up with TRBD1. Trimming cost V 2 bases and J 4 bases; bases outside gene matches: 3. This CDR3 is 14 amino acids long. Looked up from germline, CDR1 is LGHNA and CDR2 is YSLEER. In nucleotides, the CDR3 is TGCGCCAGCAGCCAAAGTACAGGGGGCACTGAAGCTTTCTTT. Translation: CASSQSTGGTEAFF.

V and J are TRBV30 and TRBJ2-1; D may be TRBD1 or TRBD2 (5 bases each). CDR1 and CDR2 (germline): GTSNPN, SVGIG (reference sequence). Trimming removed 3 bases from V and 4 bases from J, with 10 bases in between. The CDR3 loop spans 13 amino acids. This CDR3 is CAWSRDVYNEQFF. The DNA for the CDR3 is TGTGCCTGGAGCCGGGACGTATACAATGAGCAGTTCTTC.

This clone was seen a few times. V usage is TRBV4-3 and J usage is TRBJ1-4, with D uncertain. Per germline, CDR1 LGHNA and CDR2 YSLEER. V lost 1 base and J 8 bases, leaving 8 bases between the germline ends. The CDR3 is made up of 13 amino acids. CDR3 sequence (DNA): TGCGCCAGCAGCCAAGGTGTCTGGGAAAAACTGTTTTTT. Amino acid sequence: CASSQGVWEKLFF.

The rearrangement links TRBV7-6 to TRBJ2-2, with D unclear. This CDR3 spans 16 amino acids. Trimming removed 1 base from V and 5 bases from J, with 14 bases in between. CDR1 and CDR2 (germline): SGHVS, FNYEAQ. The CDR3 DNA reads as TGTGCCAGCAGCTTAGGGGCGACACTTAAGACCGGGGAGCTGTTTTTT. Residues: CASSLGATLKTGELFF.

The chain recombines TRBV29-1 with TRBJ1-2; 9 positions agree with TRBD1. Germline loops: CDR1 SQVTM, CDR2 ANQGSEA. The CDR3 extends over 12 amino acids. V lost 3 bases to trimming and J lost 6 bases; unmatched junction nucleotides: 2. As DNA, the CDR3 is TGCAGCGTTGAGGGGACAGGGAATGGCTACACCTTC. Its translation: CSVEGTGNGYTF.

The chain joins TRBV29-1 to TRBJ1-1; D unresolved. The CDR3 spans 12 residues. V was pared by 6 bases and J by 5 bases, with 13 bases between. CDR1 is SQVTM, CDR2 ANQGSEA, per germline. CDR3 DNA: TGCAGCGTGGGAGAACTCAGTACTGAAGCTTTCTTT. Its translation is CSVGELSTEAFF.

V and J are TRBV29-1 and TRBJ1-2; D is uncertain. The germline CDR1 and CDR2 sequences are SQVTM and ANQGSEA. The CDR3 totals 11 residues. The germline V and J ends were trimmed by 4 bases and 6 bases, with 9 bases remaining between them. CDR3 loop: CSVVGEDGYTF. CDR3 nucleotide sequence: TGCAGCGTTGTTGGGGAAGATGGCTACACCTTC.

The V call is TRBV11-2, the J call TRBJ2-3, with 7 nucleotides matching TRBD2. The CDR3 loop spans 16 amino acids. Germline V CDR1 and CDR2: SGHAT, FQNNGV. With V trimmed by 0 bases and J by 1 base, 4 bases remained unmatched. As DNA, the CDR3 is TGTGCCAGCAGCTTAGAGGGAGCGGGGCGCACAGATACGCAGTATTTT. The encoded protein is CASSLEGAGRTDTQYF.

Only a few counts were recorded for this clone. The V and J genes are TRBV4-3 and TRBJ2-5; perhaps D is TRBD1 or TRBD2 (5 bases each). Looked up from germline, CDR1 is LGHNA and CDR2 is YSLEER. V lost 2 bases and J lost 5, with 12 bases in between. CDR3 length: 14 amino acids. CDR3 region: CASSQLRDAETQYF. The CDR3 nucleotides read TGCGCCAGCAGCCAACTCCGGGACGCGGAGACCCAGTACTTC.

The chain combines TRBV15 with TRBJ2-5; tentatively, D is TRBD2 (5 bases). This CDR3 has 16 amino acids. Trimming pared 0 bases from V and 5 bases from J, leaving 16 bases between. The germline V gene encodes CDR1 LNHNV and CDR2 YYDKDF (reference sequence). The CDR3 bases are TGTGCCACCAGCAGAGATGCACGGGGAGTGTGGGAGACCCAGTACTTC. This translates into CATSRDARGVWETQYF.

The rearrangement uses TRBV5-1 and TRBJ2-6; D is unclear. The CDR3 loop spans 15 amino acids. CDR1 SGHRS and CDR2 YFSETQ come from the germline V gene. Trimming pared 2 bases from V and 0 bases from J, leaving 6 bases between. The CDR3 spells CASSLTSSGANVLTF. The CDR3 bases are TGCGCCAGCAGCTTAACAAGCTCTGGGGCCAACGTCCTGACTTTC.

Details on this clone: Additional DNA sequences in this sample encode the identical CDR3. This chain joins TRBV29-1 and TRBJ1-5; D is unresolved. Germline assignment: CDR1 SQVTM and CDR2 ANQGSEA. CDR3 length: 13 amino acids. With 4 bases removed from V and 0 bases from J, the gap between germline ends came to 7 bases. The CDR3 DNA reads TGCAGCGTTGGGGGAAATAGCAATCAGCCCCAGCATTTT. Translated: CSVGGNSNQPQHF.

There are a few counts of this clone. The chain couples TRBV4-2 to TRBJ1-5; weak D call: TRBD1 (6 bases). The CDR3 covers 15 residues. Germline CDR1 is LGHNA and CDR2 is YNFKEQ. V gave up 0 bases and J gave up 4 bases, with 10 bases separating them. The DNA of the CDR3 is TGTGCCAGCAGCCAAGATCGTACAGGGAATCAGCCCCAGCATTTT. Protein sequence: CASSQDRTGNQPQHF.

The rearrangement uses TRBV7-9 and TRBJ1-1; D is unresolved. With 5 bases removed from V and 4 bases from J, the gap between germline ends came to 17 bases. Germline V gives CDR1 SEHNR, CDR2 FQNEAQ (reference sequence). This CDR3 has 15 residues. This chain's CDR3 is CASSPRPMDGTEAFF. CDR3 bases: TGTGCCAGCAGCCCAAGGCCAATGGACGGCACTGAAGCTTTCTTT.

V and J are TRBV2 and TRBJ1-2; perhaps TRBD1 as D (5 bases). The CDR3 spans 12 residues. Between the trimmed V and J ends, which lost 3 bases and 8 bases, there was a span of 10 bases. The V gene's germline CDR1 is SNHLY and CDR2 FYNNEI. In DNA, the CDR3 is TGTGCCAGCAGTGACCCCAGGGCCGGCTACACCTTC. Translating it yields CASSDPRAGYTF.